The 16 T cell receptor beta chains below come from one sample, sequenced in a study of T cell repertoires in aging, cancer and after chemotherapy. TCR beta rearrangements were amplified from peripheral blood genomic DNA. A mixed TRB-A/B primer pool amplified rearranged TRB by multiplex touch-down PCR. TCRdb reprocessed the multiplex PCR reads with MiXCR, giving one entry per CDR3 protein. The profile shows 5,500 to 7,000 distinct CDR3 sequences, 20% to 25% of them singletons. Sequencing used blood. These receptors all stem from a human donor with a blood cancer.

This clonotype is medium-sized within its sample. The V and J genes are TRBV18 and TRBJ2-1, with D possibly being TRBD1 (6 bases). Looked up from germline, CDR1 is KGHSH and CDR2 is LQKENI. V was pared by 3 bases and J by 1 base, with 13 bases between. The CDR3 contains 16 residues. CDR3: CASSPSVTGSYNEQFF. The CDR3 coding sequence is TGTGCCAGCTCACCCTCAGTGACAGGTTCCTACAATGAGCAGTTCTTC.

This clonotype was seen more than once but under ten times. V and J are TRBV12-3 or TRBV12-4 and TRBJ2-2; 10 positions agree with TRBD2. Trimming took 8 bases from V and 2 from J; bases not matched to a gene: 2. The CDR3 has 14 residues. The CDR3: CASGTSANTGELFF. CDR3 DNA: TGTGCCAGCGGGACTAGCGCAAACACCGGGGAGCTGTTTTTT.

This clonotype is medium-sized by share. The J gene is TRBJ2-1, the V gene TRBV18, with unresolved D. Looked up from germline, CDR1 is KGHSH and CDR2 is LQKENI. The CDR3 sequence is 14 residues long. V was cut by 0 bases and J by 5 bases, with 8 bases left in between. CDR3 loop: CASSPPVSNNEQFF. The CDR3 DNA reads TGTGCCAGCTCACCACCGGTCAGCAACAATGAGCAGTTCTTC. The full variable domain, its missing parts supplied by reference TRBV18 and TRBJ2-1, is NAGVMQNPRHLVRRRGQEARLRCSPMKGHSHVYWYRQLPEEGLKFMVYLQKENIIDESGMPKERFSAEFPKEGPSILRIQQVVRGDSAAYFCASSPPVSNNEQFFGPGTRLTVL.

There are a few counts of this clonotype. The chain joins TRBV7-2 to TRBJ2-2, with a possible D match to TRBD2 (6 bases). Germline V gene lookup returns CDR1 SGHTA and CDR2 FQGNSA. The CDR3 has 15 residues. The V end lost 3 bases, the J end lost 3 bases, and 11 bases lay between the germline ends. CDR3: CASSLTRDYTGELFF. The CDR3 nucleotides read TGTGCCAGCAGCTTGACGCGGGACTACACCGGGGAGCTGTTTTTT.

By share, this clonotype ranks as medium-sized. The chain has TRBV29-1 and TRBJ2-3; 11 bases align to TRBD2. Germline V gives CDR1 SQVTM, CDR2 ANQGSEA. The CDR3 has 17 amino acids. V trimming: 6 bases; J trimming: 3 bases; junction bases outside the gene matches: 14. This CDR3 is CSVAVLSTSGNTDTQYF. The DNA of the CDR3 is TGCAGCGTAGCGGTACTTTCGACTAGCGGGAATACAGATACGCAGTATTTT.

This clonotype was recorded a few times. CDR3 amino acids: CASSLTDRDQPQHF. The CDR3 DNA reads TGTGCCAGCTCACTAACGGACAGAGATCAGCCCCAGCATTTT. The chain uses TRBV18 and TRBJ1-5; tentatively, D is TRBD1 (6 bases). Trimming shortened V by 4 bases and J by 5 bases, and 12 bases separated the two germline ends. Germline CDR1 and CDR2: KGHSH and LQKENI. The length of the CDR3 is 14 residues.

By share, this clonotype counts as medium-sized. The CDR3: CASSYSGLAGVYNEQFF. The CDR3 nucleotides read TGTGCCAGCAGTTACTCAGGACTAGCGGGAGTATATAATGAGCAGTTCTTC. The rearrangement links TRBV6-2 or TRBV6-3 to TRBJ2-1, with 13 bases aligning to TRBD2. There are 17 residues in the CDR3. Germline V gene sequence: CDR1 MNHEY, CDR2 SVGEGT. The J segment lost 7 bases and the V segment lost 0 bases, leaving 6 bases of the junction unmatched.

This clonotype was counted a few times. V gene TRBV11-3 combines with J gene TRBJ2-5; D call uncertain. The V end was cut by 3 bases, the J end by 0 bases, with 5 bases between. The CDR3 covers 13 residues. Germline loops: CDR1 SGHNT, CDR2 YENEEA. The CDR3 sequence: CASSLEYQETQYF. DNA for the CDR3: TGTGCCAGCAGCTTGGAGTACCAAGAGACCCAGTACTTC.

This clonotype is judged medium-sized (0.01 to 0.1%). This chain's CDR3 is CATSPGQHTDTQYF. The CDR3 bases are TGTGCCACCAGCCCGGGGCAGCACACAGATACGCAGTATTTT. This chain links TRBV24-1 with TRBJ2-3; D may be TRBD1 or TRBD2 (5 bases each). The length of the CDR3 is 14 residues. The germline CDR1 and CDR2 sequences are KGHDR and SFDVKD. The V gene lost 7 bases and the J gene lost 2 bases, with 12 bases spanning the gap.

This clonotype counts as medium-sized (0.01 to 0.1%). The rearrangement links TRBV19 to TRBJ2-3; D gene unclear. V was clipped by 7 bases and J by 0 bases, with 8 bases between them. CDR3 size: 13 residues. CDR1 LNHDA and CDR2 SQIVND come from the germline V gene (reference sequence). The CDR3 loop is CASKRASTDTQYF. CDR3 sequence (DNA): TGTGCCAGTAAACGGGCTAGCACAGATACGCAGTATTTT.

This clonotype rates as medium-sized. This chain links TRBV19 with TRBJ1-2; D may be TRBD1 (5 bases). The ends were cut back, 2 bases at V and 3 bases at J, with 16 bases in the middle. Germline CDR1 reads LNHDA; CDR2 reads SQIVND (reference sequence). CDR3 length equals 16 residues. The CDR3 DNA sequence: TGTGCCAGTAGTATACGGGACTCTAGGCGGTACTATGGCTACACCTTC. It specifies CASSIRDSRRYYGYTF. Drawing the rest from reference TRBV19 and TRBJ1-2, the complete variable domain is DGGITQSPKYLFRKEGQNVTLSCEQNLNHDAMYWYRQDPGQGLRLIYYSQIVNDFQKGDIAEGYSVSREKKESFPLTVTSAQKNPTAFYLCASSIRDSRRYYGYTFGSGTRLTVV.

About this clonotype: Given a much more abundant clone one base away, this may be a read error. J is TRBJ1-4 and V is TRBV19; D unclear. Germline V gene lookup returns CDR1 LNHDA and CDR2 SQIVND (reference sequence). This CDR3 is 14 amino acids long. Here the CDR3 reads CTSSTSGFNEKLFF. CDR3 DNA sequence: TGTACCAGTAGTACGTCGGGATTTAATGAAAAACTGTTTTTT. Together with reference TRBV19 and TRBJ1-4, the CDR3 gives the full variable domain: DGGITQSPKYLFRKEGQNVTLSCEQNLNHDAMYWYRQDPGQGLRLIYYSQIVNDFQKGDIAEGYSVSREKKESFPLTVTSAQKNPTAFYLCTSSTSGFNEKLFFGSGTQLSVL.

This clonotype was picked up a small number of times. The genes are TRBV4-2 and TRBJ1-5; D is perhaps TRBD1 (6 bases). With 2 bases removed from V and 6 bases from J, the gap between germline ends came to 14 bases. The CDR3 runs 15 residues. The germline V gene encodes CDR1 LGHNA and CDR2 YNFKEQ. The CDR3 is CASSQLMGGTQPQHF. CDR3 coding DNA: TGTGCCAGCAGCCAACTCATGGGGGGCACTCAGCCCCAGCATTTT.

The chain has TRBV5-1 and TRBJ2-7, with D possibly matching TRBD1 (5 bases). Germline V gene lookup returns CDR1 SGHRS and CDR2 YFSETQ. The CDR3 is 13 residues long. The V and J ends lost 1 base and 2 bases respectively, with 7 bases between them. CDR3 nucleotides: TGCGCCAGCAGCTTGCTAGGGGCCTACGAGCAGTACTTC. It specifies CASSLLGAYEQYF.

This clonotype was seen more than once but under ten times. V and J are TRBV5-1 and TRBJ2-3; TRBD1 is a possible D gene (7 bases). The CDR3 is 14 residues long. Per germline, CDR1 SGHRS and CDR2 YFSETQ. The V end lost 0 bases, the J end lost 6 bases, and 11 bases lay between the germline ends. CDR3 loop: CASSLVAGGDTQYF. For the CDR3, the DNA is TGCGCCAGCAGCTTGGTAGCAGGGGGGGATACGCAGTATTTT.

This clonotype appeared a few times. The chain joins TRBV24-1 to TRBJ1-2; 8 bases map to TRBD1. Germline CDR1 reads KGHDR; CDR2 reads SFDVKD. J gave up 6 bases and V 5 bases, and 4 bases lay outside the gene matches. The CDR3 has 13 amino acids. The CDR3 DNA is TGTGCCACCAGTGGACAGGGGAAGGATGGCTACACCTTC. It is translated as CATSGQGKDGYTF.